This TCR beta chain derives from a study of cytomegalovirus exposure and HLA in healthy donors (dated by TCRdb to about 2017). Background on the whole study: An earlier analysis of approximately 590 of the donors reported roughly 270 Gb of sequence data and approximately 110 million unique TCR beta sequences from about 179 million T cells. Of the 350 to 400 genotyped donors, 81% fell in the genetic ancestry cluster associated with self-reported Caucasian donors. Around 320 gigabases of sequencing data and 70 million to 85 million unique TCR sequences were included in an early release covering several hundred HLA-typed donors. Every repertoire in the discovery cohort had been generated on one and the same sequencing platform. The study profiled the T cell repertoires of about 720 subjects by immunosequencing and related them to cytomegalovirus serostatus. Roughly five DR-DQ haplotypes were handled as single units for association and clustering because linkage in the cohort was strong. The aim of the study was to test whether cataloging public T cell receptors could identify signatures of past pathogen exposure. On average, roughly 250,000 unique TCR beta nucleotide sequences were sequenced per donor among 398 genotyped donors of the cohort, with 15% to 20% of those sequences being non-productive. The number of donors typed differed by locus, with 629-630 for A, B, C, DRB1 and DQB1, 522 for DQA1, 606 for DPA1, and 472 for DPB1. A later genetic analysis took genome-wide SNP genotypes for about 55% of the 666 donors and used that subset as a discovery cohort. High-throughput TCR immunosequencing, statistical association of individual TCRs with disease status, and machine learning were combined to predict cytomegalovirus infection status. An earlier analysis of around 640 of the donors used high-throughput TCR beta sequencing to judge whether each TCR beta V gene segment behaved as functional or pseudogenic. Alongside the repertoire data, information on donor age, sex, ethnicity and CMV serostatus was compiled. HLA typing covered class I and class II loci at four-digit resolution. A later analysis re-examined previously published TCR beta repertoires from roughly 720 donors and added high-resolution HLA genotyping to investigate patterns of TCR occurrence. Along with the roughly 700-subject first cohort, a separate validation cohort of around 120 different subjects was used. The later analysis used no new phenotypic data to find candidate immune exposures, relying instead on TCR beta sequences and their occurrence across donors. On the study overall, not on this receptor specifically: Specific HLA alleles were associated with over 15,000 TCR beta sequences at a false discovery rate of 0.05 in a later analysis. In an earlier analysis of some 500 of the donors, most TCR beta V segments were observed in productive rearrangements about 87% or about 30% of the time, broadly matching IMGT annotations. In vitro tests confirmed that three of the cytomegalovirus-associated TCR beta chains recognize cytomegalovirus antigens. Most CMV-associated TCR beta chains appeared to be HLA-restricted in a later analysis, and the HLA associations seemed to be driven largely by CMV exposure. Correlated functional status among segregating V segments might reflect linkage disequilibrium, but an unknown experimental factor could not be ruled out. It was suggested by the authors that the approach could potentially be generalized to other disease states and immunological phenotypes. This cohort had only TCR beta chains sequenced, and the lack of alpha or paired-chain data limited which features could be detected. A group of highly shared sequence variants was considered likely to be a technical artifact of the sequencing pipeline. While some public TCRs were present in many individuals, most TCR sequences turned up only very rarely across donors. The 87-base-pair reads could not distinguish some IMGT-functional V segments, including TRBV6-2 and TRBV6-3, so those segments were excluded. A further reported finding was that TCR beta sequences accurately predicted the HLA-A and HLA-B alleles for most subjects in the first cohort. Seventeen rarely observed V segments, including chromosome 9 orphons, were excluded from the earlier analysis of about 500 of the donors because counts were too low. According to a later genetic analysis, donors in an Asian-associated ancestry cluster had fewer N-insertions in productive TCRs than the approximately 610-donor mean. A total of some 180 TCR beta chains were listed by the study as associated with cytomegalovirus. Presence/absence analyses assumed roughly uniform sequencing depth across donors, an assumption that may not hold. When HLA alleles, especially DR and DQ, strongly co-occurred, TCR associations were difficult to assign to individual alleles. Cytomegalovirus status was reported to be diagnosed by the classifier with high specificity and sensitivity in both the original and validation cohorts. In a later analysis, HLA-associated TCR beta chains were found to be more clonally expanded and to have lower generation probabilities than equally common non-associated chains. In a later genetic analysis, a missense DCLRE1C variant was associated with V-gene and J-gene trimming of TCR beta chains, and the association was replicated in an independent cohort. Because HLA typing was unavailable for some donors at each locus, only the typed subset was used in association tests. Several of the top co-occurrence clusters appeared to be linked to parvovirus B19, influenza, CMV and Epstein-Barr virus, according to a later analysis. For the cohort, immune exposure information was limited to CMV serostatus. A later analysis found that TCR association rates varied across HLA loci, with DRB1 alleles showing the most associated TCRs and HLA-C alleles the fewest.

Libraries came from the immunoSEQ multiplex PCR assay. The multiplex PCR relied on a mix of 60 forward primers for TCR Vbeta segments and 13 reverse primers for TCR Jbeta segments. A multiplex PCR assay on genomic DNA amplified the CDR3 region of rearranged TCR beta genes. The Illumina HiSeq System was used to sequence the amplified TCR beta libraries as 87-base-pair reads. In the authors' own workflow: A later analysis tallied tens of millions of unique TCR beta chains across the 666 repertoires, and some 10 million of those chains were shared by two or more donors. Raw reads were error-corrected and collapsed into unique sequences with a nearest-neighbor algorithm that merged closely related sequences to remove PCR and sequencing errors. Alignment of CDR3 sequences to IMGT reference sequences was used to assign V, D and J gene segments. For a sequence to be retained, a match of at least six nucleotides to both a V gene segment and a J gene segment was required. Rearrangements were classified as productive when the CDR3 lacked stop codons and remained in frame with V and J, and all other rearrangements were classified as non-productive. CDR3 was defined according to IMGT convention as the region running from the second conserved V-encoded cysteine to the conserved J-encoded phenylalanine. In an earlier analysis of around 640 of the donors, sequences lacking an unambiguous match to a single V gene segment were excluded. An earlier analysis of several hundred of the donors classified V segments as functional when productive rearrangements were above 56.7% and as segregating when the standard deviation between donors was above 5%. A statistical classification framework was built for diagnosing cytomegalovirus status from the catalog of TCR beta chain sequences. V and J gene assignment, in a later analysis, came from comparing TCR nucleotide sequences with IMGT/GENE-DB human TR gene sequences. In a later analysis, CDR3 sequences and most-parsimonious VDJ recombination scenarios were assigned using the TCRdist pipeline. A later analysis defined each TCR beta chain by its CDR3 amino acid sequence plus V-gene family, and excluded reads lacking a unique V-gene family. As a way to deal with suspected cross-contamination and a sequencing artifact, a later analysis dropped approximately 570 nucleotide sequences that were highly shared and had low generation probability. A later analysis calculated a clonal expansion index for each public chain from normalized within-repertoire ranks of inferred template counts. Generation probabilities in a later analysis came from a VDJ recombination model fitted to out-of-frame rearrangements, and those results were checked against IGoR. In a later analysis, hypergeometric tests were used to score TCR-TCR, TCR-HLA and TCR-CMV co-occurrence, with a repertoire-size bias correction applied to TCR pairs. A later analysis estimated false discovery rates by permuting HLA or CMV assignments 20 times. In a later analysis, co-occurring TCRs were grouped with DBSCAN, and TCRdist sequence similarity was added when clustering was performed within HLA-allele-positive subsets. Repertoires with fewer than 30,000 or more than 120,000 public chains, plus five repertoires with anomalous nucleotide sharing, were excluded from co-occurrence clustering. TCRdb limited this immuneACCESS table to in-frame rearrangements with V and J called. A share of clones is missing; checked studies link under half to unresolved V genes, and the rest is unexplained. The V and J calls and the clone size are those of that table, but D and trimming were determined from the DNA. The sample table lists around 150,000 clones, around 78% of them with a count of one. Around 3.1% of the sample is taken by the ten largest.

Trimming removed 0 bases from V and 5 bases from J, leaving 17 bases between the germline ends. Via the germline V gene, CDR1 is SGHRS and CDR2 YFSETQ. The CDR3 runs 16 amino acids, cysteine and phenylalanine included. The read is trimmed to its CDR3 DNA, 48 bases read in frame from base 1. In the case of this clone: Its antigen is not yet known. Base-call qualities are not available, and no considerably larger clone is one nucleotide away.

The cohort consisted of 600 or so healthy bone marrow donors. At the time of sampling, every cohort member was nominally healthy, though immune exposures that went unrecorded were likely present. The donor was CMV seronegative and was included in the group of several hundred seronegative cohort members. Every donor gave a peripheral blood sample, and the peripheral blood mononuclear cells from that sample were used for TCR beta sequencing. Genomic DNA extraction from the blood cell samples was performed with the Qiagen DNeasy Blood Extraction Kit. The chain is made from TRBV5-1 and TRBJ1-1; TRBD1 is perhaps the D gene, given 6 matching bases. Sample: PBMCs. The TCR comes from a middle-aged woman in good health and CMV-seronegative. This receptor carries the CDR3 CASSLGMYGGKTEAFF. The DNA reads TGCGCCAGCAGCTTGGGGATGTATGGGGGCAAAACTGAAGCTTTCTTT.